This T cell receptor beta chain is drawn from a study of blood T cells in healthy people across ages. Whole-study findings and limits: Older individuals had lower TCR beta diversity per million T cells (the decline was roughly linear).

The junction had 9 bases not matched to a gene; V was cut back by 5 bases and J by 4 bases. The CDR3 sequence is 15 residues long. Looked up from germline, CDR1 is SGHTA and CDR2 is FQGNSA. This clonotype has just a few counts. Its antigen remains unknown. Combining a sample-barcoded 5' primer with a J-beta primer mix, a second PCR ran for roughly 6 to 11 cycles. TCRdb reanalysed the 5' RACE reads using MiXCR and keeps one entry per CDR3 protein. The repertoire has around 1,800,000 distinct CDR3 sequences, about 39% of them found once; the top ten carry 20% to 25%. The sequenced sample was blood. The chain carries TRBV7-2 and TRBJ2-3, with 7 bases identical to TRBD1. The receptor was derived from a human donor in good health. CDR3 sequence: CASSLRQGIADTQYF. The CDR3 coding sequence is TGTGCCAGCAGCCTTCGACAGGGAATAGCAGATACGCAGTATTTT.